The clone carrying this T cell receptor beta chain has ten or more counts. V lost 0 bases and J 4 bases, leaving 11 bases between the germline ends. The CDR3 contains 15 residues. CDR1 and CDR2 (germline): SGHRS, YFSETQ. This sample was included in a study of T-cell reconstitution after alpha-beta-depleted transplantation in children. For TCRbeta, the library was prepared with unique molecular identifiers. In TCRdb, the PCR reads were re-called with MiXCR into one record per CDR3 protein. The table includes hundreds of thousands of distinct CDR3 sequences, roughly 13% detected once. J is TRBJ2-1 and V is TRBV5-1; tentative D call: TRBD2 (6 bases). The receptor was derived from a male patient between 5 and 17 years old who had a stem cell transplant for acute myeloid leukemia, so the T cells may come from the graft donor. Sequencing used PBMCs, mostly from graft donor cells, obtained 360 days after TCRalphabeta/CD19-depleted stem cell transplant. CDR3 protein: CASSLELAQYNEQFF. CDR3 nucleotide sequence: TGCGCCAGCAGCTTGGAACTAGCACAATACAATGAGCAGTTCTTC.